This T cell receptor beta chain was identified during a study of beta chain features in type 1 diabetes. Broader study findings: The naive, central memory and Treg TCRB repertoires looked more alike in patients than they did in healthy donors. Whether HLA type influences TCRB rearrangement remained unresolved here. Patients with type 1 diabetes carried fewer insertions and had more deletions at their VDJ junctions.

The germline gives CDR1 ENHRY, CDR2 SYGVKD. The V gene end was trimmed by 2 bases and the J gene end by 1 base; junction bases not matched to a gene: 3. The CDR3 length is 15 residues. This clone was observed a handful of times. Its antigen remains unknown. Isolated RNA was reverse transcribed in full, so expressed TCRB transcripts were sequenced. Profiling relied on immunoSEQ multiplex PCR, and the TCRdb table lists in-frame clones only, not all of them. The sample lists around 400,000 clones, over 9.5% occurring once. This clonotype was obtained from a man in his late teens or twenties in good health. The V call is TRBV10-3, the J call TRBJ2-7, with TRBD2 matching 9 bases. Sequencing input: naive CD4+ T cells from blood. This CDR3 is CAISEIAGVSYEQYF. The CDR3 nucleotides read TGTGCCATCAGTGAGATAGCGGGAGTTTCCTACGAGCAGTACTTC.